This TCR beta chain was found in a study of brain metastases from non-small cell lung cancer. Study results and caveats: Brain metastases shared most TCR repertoire with primaries, with sparse T cells. In 60% to 70% of brain metastases, T-cell clones were expanded compared with matched primary tumors.

The germline V gene encodes CDR1 LNHDA and CDR2 SQIVND (reference sequence). V lost 7 bases, J lost 4 bases, and 10 bases lay in between. The CDR3 has 12 amino acids. Assay: immunoSEQ multiplex PCR; the TCRdb copy retains only in-frame clones and omits some. The sample yields 15,000 or so clones, about 83% seen once. Concerning this clone itself: Its antigen is not identified.

This receptor was taken from a donor over 35 with non-small cell lung cancer. The rearrangement links TRBV19 to TRBJ1-2; possible D gene TRBD1, 5 bases. The sample comprised primary lung tumor tissue. CDR3: CASTGGGYGYTF. In DNA form, the CDR3 reads TGTGCCAGTACCGGGGGGGGCTATGGCTACACCTTC.